The 21 T cell receptor beta chains below were found in one sample sequenced in a study of cytomegalovirus exposure and HLA in healthy donors. Libraries were prepared by immunoSEQ multiplex PCR; TCRdb keeps only in-frame clonotypes and omits some of them. The repertoire holds about 95,000 clones, 85% seen once, with 20% in the top ten. The sample consisted of PBMCs. All receptors come from a man between 18 and 35 years old in good health and CMV-seropositive.

The CDR3 nucleotides read TGTGCCAGCAGCTTAAGTTTTGCGGGAGACGGCCCCAACGAGCAGTACTTC. Its translation is CASSLSFAGDGPNEQYF. The rearrangement links TRBV7-6 to TRBJ2-7; TRBD2 matches 7 bases. This CDR3 comprises 17 residues. The germline CDR1 and CDR2 sequences are SGHVS and FNYEAQ. V was clipped by 2 bases and J by 5 bases; unmatched bases: 15.

This clone was seen a few times. The rearrangement links TRBV5-4 to TRBJ2-7; 7 nucleotides match TRBD2. The CDR3 length is 15 residues. V was pared by 4 bases and J by 0 bases, with 7 bases of the junction left unmatched. Germline V gene lookup returns CDR1 SGHNT and CDR2 YYREEE (reference sequence). CDR3 bases: TGTGCCAGCAGCGGCGGGAGCGAACTCTCCTACGAGCAGTACGTC. Protein sequence: CASSGGSELSYEQYV.

The chain combines TRBV7-2 with TRBJ2-5, with D unclear. Trimming cost V 0 bases and J 0 bases, with 5 bases left between them. There are 14 residues in the CDR3. Germline V CDR1 and CDR2: SGHTA, FQGNSA. CDR3 coding DNA: TGTGCCAGCAGCTTAGCGGGCAACCAAGAGACCCAGTACTTC. It translates to CASSLAGNQETQYF.

The V and J genes are TRBV28 and TRBJ2-7; D possibly corresponds to TRBD2 (5 bases). This CDR3 has 15 amino acids. V lost 3 bases and J 1 base, leaving 13 bases between the germline ends. Germline CDR1 reads MDHEN; CDR2 reads SYDVKM. The chain's CDR3 is CASSLGLAQSYEQYV. CDR3 sequence (DNA): TGTGCCAGCAGTTTGGGCCTAGCTCAGTCCTACGAGCAGTACGTC.

J is TRBJ2-7 and V is TRBV4-1; TRBD2 matches 9 bases. The ends lost 4 bases at V and 2 bases at J; junction bases unmatched: 3. This CDR3 has 14 amino acids. Germline V gene lookup returns CDR1 MGHRA and CDR2 YSYEKL. CDR3 sequence: CASSRTSATYEQYF. As DNA, the CDR3 is TGCGCCAGCAGCCGGACTAGCGCCACCTACGAGCAGTACTTC.

The chain has TRBV29-1 and TRBJ2-1; TRBD2 matches 9 bases. CDR1 and CDR2 (germline): SQVTM, ANQGSEA. The CDR3 contains 16 residues. Losses at the gene ends were 5 bases for V and 8 bases for J; bases not matched to a gene: 16. The CDR3 coding sequence is TGCAGCGTTTCCCGTCCGGGCGGGAGGGCCGGGGATGAGCAGTTCTTC. Amino acid sequence: CSVSRPGGRAGDEQFF.

Only one count was recorded for this clone. V gene TRBV19 combines with J gene TRBJ1-2; 8 bases are a match to TRBD1. The V gene end was trimmed by 3 bases and the J gene end by 6 bases; junction bases not matched to a gene: 6. This CDR3 region has 14 residues. Germline CDR1 and CDR2: LNHDA and SQIVND (reference sequence). CDR3 protein: CASSIPRGQNGYTF. The CDR3 DNA follows: TGTGCCAGTAGTATCCCCAGGGGGCAAAATGGCTACACCTTC. The variable domain in full, with the rest retrieved from reference TRBV19 and TRBJ1-2, is DGGITQSPKYLFRKEGQNVTLSCEQNLNHDAMYWYRQDPGQGLRLIYYSQIVNDFQKGDIAEGYSVSREKKESFPLTVTSAQKNPTAFYLCASSIPRGQNGYTFGSGTRLTVV.

The CDR3, as DNA: TGTGCCAGCAGTCCCGACTATCCGTCCTACAATGAGCAGTTCTTC. It translates to CASSPDYPSYNEQFF. The chain links TRBV28 to TRBJ2-1; D is perhaps TRBD2 (5 bases). Trimming shortened V by 5 bases and J by 1 base, and 12 bases separated the two germline ends. The germline V gene has CDR1 MDHEN and CDR2 SYDVKM. CDR3 size: 15 residues.

V usage is TRBV28 and J usage is TRBJ2-7; 9 bases match TRBD1. CDR3 size: 14 residues. V gave up 5 bases and J gave up 2 bases; unmatched junction bases: 4. The V gene's germline CDR1 is MDHEN and CDR2 SYDVKM. CDR3 residues: CASSGTGIAYEQYV. As DNA, the CDR3 is TGTGCCAGCAGTGGGACAGGGATCGCCTACGAGCAGTACGTC.

The rearrangement uses TRBV7-6 and TRBJ2-5; possibly TRBD2 for D (6 bases). Germline V gives CDR1 SGHVS, CDR2 FNYEAQ. This CDR3 comprises 15 residues. Trimming left V 5 bases short and J 2 bases short, with 15 bases between. The CDR3 here is CASSAGLPLQETQYF. The CDR3 DNA follows: TGTGCCAGCAGCGCGGGACTGCCTCTACAAGAGACCCAGTACTTC.

This chain joins TRBV6-6 and TRBJ1-5; TRBD1 agrees at 8 bases. The length of the CDR3 is 15 residues. Germline loops: CDR1 MNHNY, CDR2 SVGAGI (reference sequence). The ends lost 1 base at V and 5 bases at J; junction bases unmatched: 4. CDR3 coding DNA: TGTGCCAGCAGTTACTTGACAGGGGACGATCAGCCCCAGCATTTT. It yields the protein CASSYLTGDDQPQHF.

This clone was counted between two and nine times. Other DNA sequences in the same sample also yield this CDR3. The J gene is TRBJ1-1, the V gene TRBV9; D not certain. Germline loops: CDR1 SGDLS, CDR2 YYNGEE. Deletions cut 3 bases from V and 1 base from J, with 7 bases between. The CDR3 has 13 amino acids. The DNA of the CDR3 is TGTGCCAGCAGCGGAGGCCAGAACACTGAAGCTTTCTTT. It encodes CASSGGQNTEAFF.

The genes are TRBV29-1 and TRBJ1-1, with a weak D call TRBD1 (6 bases). Germline assignment: CDR1 SQVTM and CDR2 ANQGSEA. The V end lost 7 bases, the J end lost 0 bases, and 9 bases lay between the germline ends. The CDR3 has 12 amino acids. CDR3 protein: CSAGQLNTEAFF. In DNA form, the CDR3 reads TGCAGCGCAGGACAGTTGAACACTGAAGCTTTCTTT.

The V and J genes are TRBV19 and TRBJ1-2; no reliable D call. V was trimmed by 7 bases and J by 8 bases, leaving 20 bases between them. This CDR3 is built from 14 residues. Germline CDR1 is LNHDA and CDR2 is SQIVND (reference sequence). CDR3 residues: CASTYDTPYVGYTF. In DNA form, the CDR3 reads TGTGCCAGTACTTACGACACACCTTATGTGGGCTACACCTTC.

The V and J genes are TRBV5-4 and TRBJ1-1, with 9 nucleotides matching TRBD1. Trimming at V came to 2 bases and at J to 1 base, leaving 3 bases not matched to a gene. The CDR3 totals 15 residues. CDR1 is SGHNT, CDR2 YYREEE, per germline (reference sequence). The CDR3 DNA reads TGTGCCAGCAGCTTTTTGGACAGGGGGAACACTGAAGCTTTCTTT. It codes for CASSFLDRGNTEAFF.

The chain recombines TRBV4-2 with TRBJ2-3; D is perhaps TRBD2 (5 bases). The V end was cut by 2 bases, the J end by 0 bases, with 15 bases between. The CDR3 spans 17 residues. Germline-derived CDR1 and CDR2 are LGHNA and YNFKEQ. CDR3 in DNA: TGTGCCAGCAGCCAATTACTAGTTATTTCTAGCACAGATACGCAGTATTTT. Its translation: CASSQLLVISSTDTQYF.

This clone was detected ten times or more. V is TRBV6-5 and J is TRBJ2-7, with D perhaps matching TRBD1 (5 bases). The CDR3 consists of 13 residues. Trimming pared 0 bases from V and 5 bases from J, leaving 8 bases between. The V gene's germline CDR1 is MNHEY and CDR2 SVGAGI. The CDR3 coding sequence is TGTGCCAGCAGTTACTCTAGGGGCCACGAGCAGTACGTC. Amino acid sequence: CASSYSRGHEQYV.

The rearrangement uses TRBV13 and TRBJ2-1; 9 positions agree with TRBD2. The V gene end was trimmed by 1 base and the J gene end by 7 bases; junction bases not matched to a gene: 5. Germline V gives CDR1 PRHDT, CDR2 FYEKMQ (reference sequence). The CDR3 is made up of 15 amino acids. DNA of the CDR3: TGTGCCAGCAGCTTAGTATTAGCGGGAGAAAATGAGCAGTTCTTC. This sequence encodes CASSLVLAGENEQFF.

This clone has a handful of counts. The chain is built from TRBV19 and TRBJ2-3; perhaps TRBD1 as D (5 bases). This CDR3 region has 13 residues. Germline values: CDR1 LNHDA, CDR2 SQIVND (reference sequence). V was pared by 5 bases and J by 3 bases, with 9 bases between. The CDR3 sequence: CASSLTETDTQYF. CDR3 coding DNA: TGTGCCAGTAGTTTGACAGAAACAGATACGCAGTATTTT.

This clone turned up a few times. The chain couples TRBV5-4 to TRBJ1-1, with D maybe TRBD1 (5 bases). The V gene lost 2 bases and the J gene lost 9 bases, with 11 bases spanning the gap. Germline assignment: CDR1 SGHNT and CDR2 YYREEE (reference sequence). This CDR3 region has 12 residues. CDR3 sequence: CASSFLGRKAFF. The DNA for the CDR3 is TGTGCCAGCAGCTTCTTGGGGCGGAAAGCTTTCTTT.

This clone was picked up one time. The chain recombines TRBV7-9 with TRBJ2-6; 7 bases match TRBD1. With 4 bases clipped from V and 0 bases from J, the junction kept 9 bases outside the gene matches. The CDR3 contains 18 residues. CDR1 and CDR2 from the germline V gene are SEHNR and FQNEAQ (reference sequence). CDR3 DNA: TGTGCCAGCAGCTCTATTGGGGGACAGAGCTCTGGGGCCAACGTCCTGACTTTC. Amino acid sequence: CASSSIGGQSSGANVLTF. The variable domain in full, completed from reference TRBV7-9 and TRBJ2-6, reads DTGVSQNPRHKITKRGQNVTFRCDPISEHNRLYWYRQTLGQGPEFLTYFQNEAQLEKSRLLSDRFSAERPKGSFSTLEIQRTEQGDSAMYLCASSSIGGQSSGANVLTFGAGSRLTVL.